A single sample is the source of the 32 T cell receptor beta chains below, sequenced in a study of shared clonotypes between healthy human individuals. Assay used: immunoSEQ multiplex PCR; TCRdb lists only in-frame clones, some missing. The repertoire holds millions of clones, with approximately 94% as singletons. Naive CD8 cells were CD45RO-negative, positively selected for CCR7, excluding terminally differentiated effector memory CD45RA+ cells. Input material: naive CD8+ T cells sorted from blood. Receptors originate from a man younger than 35 in good health.

This clone has just one count. The V gene is TRBV5-6, the J gene TRBJ1-1, with 8 bases fitting TRBD1. J gave up 5 bases and V 0 bases, and 6 bases lay outside the gene matches. The germline V gene encodes CDR1 SGHDT and CDR2 YYEEEE. This CDR3 spans 15 amino acids. CDR3: CASSLGTGSGTEAFF. The CDR3 coding sequence is TGTGCCAGCAGCTTGGGGACAGGGTCGGGGACTGAAGCTTTCTTT.

The chain recombines TRBV6-5 with TRBJ2-3; D might be TRBD2 (5 bases). The V gene lost 6 bases and the J gene lost 2 bases, with 15 bases spanning the gap. Germline assignment: CDR1 MNHEY and CDR2 SVGAGI. CDR3 length: 15 amino acids. In DNA form, the CDR3 reads TGTGCCAGCAGCCAAGGGAACGGGAACACAGATACGCAGTATTTT. This gives the protein CASSQGNGNTDTQYF.

The rearrangement links TRBV11-3 to TRBJ2-2; D is possibly TRBD1 (6 bases). Trimming pared 2 bases from V and 7 bases from J, leaving 8 bases between. Germline V gene sequence: CDR1 SGHNT, CDR2 YENEEA. There are 13 residues in the CDR3. The CDR3 spells CASSLTGSGELFF. Here the CDR3 DNA reads TGTGCCAGCAGCTTAACAGGGAGCGGGGAGCTGTTTTTT.

The chain recombines TRBV7-6 with TRBJ2-1; D call uncertain. Germline V CDR1 and CDR2: SGHVS, FNYEAQ. V dropped 4 bases and J dropped 7 bases, with 11 bases sitting between them. This CDR3 region has 13 residues. The CDR3 nucleotides are TGTGCCAGCAGCTCCTACACCGAGAATGAGCAGTTCTTC. This gives the protein CASSSYTENEQFF. Combining the CDR3 with reference TRBV7-6 and TRBJ2-1 gives the whole variable domain GAGVSQSPRYKVTKRGQDVALRCDPISGHVSLYWYRQALGQGPEFLTYFNYEAQQDKSGLPNDRFSAERPEGSISTLTIQRTEQRDSAMYRCASSSYTENEQFFGPGTRLTVL.

Only a few counts were recorded for this clone. The V and J genes are TRBV5-4 and TRBJ2-7, with D possibly being TRBD1 (5 bases). CDR3 length: 14 residues. V was shortened by 0 bases and J by 0 bases, with 7 bases between the two germline ends. Germline V lookup: CDR1 SGHNT, CDR2 YYREEE (reference sequence). DNA of the CDR3: TGTGCCAGCAGCTTGGGCAGGGACTCCTACGAGCAGTACTTC. Its protein is CASSLGRDSYEQYF.

This clone has more than one count but fewer than ten. V usage is TRBV5-6 and J usage is TRBJ1-2, with no clear D. CDR1 and CDR2 from the germline V gene are SGHDT and YYEEEE. The CDR3 has 15 residues. V was shortened by 3 bases and J by 8 bases, with 20 bases between the two germline ends. The CDR3 region is CASSSQTAAPLGYTF. The CDR3 DNA reads TGTGCCAGCAGCTCGCAGACCGCCGCCCCTTTGGGCTACACCTTC.

The chain is built from TRBV5-4 and TRBJ2-2; no clear D. The CDR3 contains 12 residues. Trimming took 4 bases from V and 6 from J, leaving 7 bases between them. CDR1 is SGHNT, CDR2 YYREEE, per germline (reference sequence). The CDR3 DNA sequence: TGTGCCAGCAGCCCAGATCCCGGGGAGCTGTTTTTT. Translation gives CASSPDPGELFF. Drawing the rest from reference TRBV5-4 and TRBJ2-2, the complete variable domain is ETGVTQSPTHLIKTRGQQVTLRCSSQSGHNTVSWYQQALGQGPQFIFQYYREEENGRGNFPPRFSGLQFPNYSSELNVNALELDDSALYLCASSPDPGELFFGEGSRLTVL.

The chain couples TRBV27 to TRBJ2-1; D is unclear. The length of the CDR3 is 13 residues. Trimming left V 7 bases short and J 3 bases short, with 10 bases between. In germline, CDR1 is MNHEY, CDR2 SMNVEV (reference sequence). This CDR3 is CASMKNNYNEQFF. The CDR3 DNA reads as TGTGCCAGCATGAAGAATAACTACAATGAGCAGTTCTTC.

The rearrangement joins TRBV7-8 to TRBJ2-7; D gene uncertain. Germline CDR1 SGHVS, CDR2 FQNEAQ. The V and J ends lost 5 bases and 2 bases respectively, with 7 bases between them. The CDR3 covers 12 residues. DNA for the CDR3: TGTGCCAGCAGCCAACTGACCTACGAGCAGTACTTC. Translating it yields CASSQLTYEQYF.

Concerning this clone: The sample contains more than one DNA sequence encoding this CDR3. The chain employs TRBV29-1 and TRBJ2-2; D is perhaps TRBD2 (5 bases). Trimming shortened V by 3 bases and J by 1 base, and 6 bases separated the two germline ends. The CDR3 is made up of 13 amino acids. Germline values: CDR1 SQVTM, CDR2 ANQGSEA. The chain's CDR3 is CSVERVNTGELFF. In nucleotides, the CDR3 is TGCAGCGTTGAGAGGGTGAACACCGGGGAGCTGTTTTTT.

The CDR3 is CASSWMTGPSTDTQYF. The CDR3 DNA reads TGTGCCAGCAGTTGGATGACAGGGCCAAGCACAGATACGCAGTATTTT. This chain joins TRBV28 and TRBJ2-3; 7 positions match TRBD1. V lost 4 bases and J lost 0; bases outside the gene matches: 7. CDR3 length: 16 residues. Germline CDR1 and CDR2: MDHEN and SYDVKM.

The chain carries TRBV7-6 and TRBJ1-1, with a possible D match to TRBD1 (6 bases). Trimming took off 4 bases at V and 1 base at J, with 16 bases between the two ends. The CDR3 totals 16 residues. Germline-derived CDR1 and CDR2 are SGHVS and FNYEAQ. This CDR3 is CASSSPAWDTNTEAFF. CDR3 coding DNA: TGTGCCAGCAGCTCCCCAGCTTGGGACACGAACACTGAAGCTTTCTTT.

The CDR3 reads CASSLGLAGGPVDTQYF. The CDR3 coding sequence is TGTGCCAGCAGTTTAGGGCTAGCGGGGGGGCCGGTAGATACGCAGTATTTT. V is TRBV28 and J is TRBJ2-3; 12 nucleotides align to TRBD2. The CDR3 is 17 amino acids. Germline CDR1 reads MDHEN; CDR2 reads SYDVKM. The J segment lost 5 bases and the V segment lost 2 bases, leaving 8 bases of the junction unmatched.

This CDR3 reads CASSLGQDGLYF. The DNA for the CDR3 is TGTGCCAGCAGTTTAGGTCAGGATGGACTGTACTTC. This chain links TRBV27 with TRBJ2-7; perhaps TRBD2 as D (5 bases). Germline CDR1 MNHEY, CDR2 SMNVEV (reference sequence). This CDR3 is built from 12 residues. Trimming shortened V by 2 bases and J by 12 bases, and 14 bases separated the two germline ends.

The chain carries TRBV14 and TRBJ1-5; D gene unclear. Germline CDR1 SGHDN, CDR2 FVKESK. This CDR3 is 13 amino acids long. The ends were cut back, 0 bases at V and 9 bases at J, with 9 bases in the middle. The CDR3: CASSQDGVSPQHF. The CDR3 DNA reads as TGTGCCAGCAGCCAAGACGGAGTTTCGCCCCAGCATTTT.

The chain has TRBV4-1 and TRBJ2-7; D unresolved. CDR3 length equals 14 residues. Per the germline V gene, CDR1 is MGHRA and CDR2 is YSYEKL. The V and J ends lost 2 bases and 0 bases respectively, with 8 bases between them. CDR3 protein: CASSQSRSSYEQYF. DNA of the CDR3: TGCGCCAGCAGCCAAAGCCGGAGCTCCTACGAGCAGTACTTC.

This chain links TRBV7-9 with TRBJ2-2, with D unresolved. The CDR3 is made up of 14 amino acids. Trimming removed 7 bases from V and 6 bases from J, with 15 bases in between. Germline lookup yields CDR1 SEHNR and CDR2 FQNEAQ (reference sequence). The CDR3 loop reads CASTDPQAPGELFF. The CDR3 nucleotides read TGTGCCAGCACCGATCCTCAGGCCCCCGGGGAGCTGTTTTTT.

This sequence joins TRBV27 and TRBJ2-3; 7 bases agree with TRBD2. This CDR3 is built from 16 residues. Germline CDR1 reads MNHEY; CDR2 reads SMNVEV (reference sequence). V lost 3 bases, J lost 5 bases, and 11 bases stayed unmatched. CDR3 sequence (DNA): TGTGCCAGCAGTTTGATTTCTGTAGCGGGCGGAGATACGCAGTATTTT. It encodes CASSLISVAGGDTQYF.

The chain has TRBV27 and TRBJ1-2; the D gene is possibly TRBD1 (6 bases). The V end lost 2 bases, the J end lost 7 bases, and 11 bases lay between the germline ends. This CDR3 has 13 amino acids. Germline assignment: CDR1 MNHEY and CDR2 SMNVEV (reference sequence). CDR3 nucleotide sequence: TGTGCCAGCAGTTTAAGCACAGGGAGTGGCTACACCTTC. Translating gives CASSLSTGSGYTF.

The chain has TRBV7-3 and TRBJ1-2; 12 nucleotides line up with TRBD1. CDR1 is SGHTA, CDR2 FQGTGA, per germline. The V and J ends lost 3 bases and 4 bases, in that order; junction bases with no gene match: 6. The CDR3 length is 16 residues. DNA of the CDR3: TGTGCCAGCAGCTTGGGACAGGGGGCCCCTAGCTATGGCTACACCTTC. Translation gives CASSLGQGAPSYGYTF. Filled out from reference TRBV7-3 and TRBJ1-2, the complete variable domain reads GAGVSQTPSNKVTEKGKYVELRCDPISGHTALYWYRQSLGQGPEFLIYFQGTGAADDSGLPNDRFFAVRPEGSVSTLKIQRTERGDSAVYLCASSLGQGAPSYGYTFGSGTRLTVV.

This sequence joins TRBV6-1 and TRBJ1-2; a possible D gene is TRBD1 (5 bases). The CDR3 totals 13 residues. Between the trimmed V and J ends, which lost 4 bases and 7 bases, there was a span of 13 bases. Germline assignment: CDR1 MNHNS and CDR2 SASEGT. The CDR3 loop reads CASSVGWGGGYTF. In DNA form, the CDR3 reads TGTGCCAGCAGTGTCGGGTGGGGGGGTGGCTACACCTTC.

This rearrangement joins TRBV7-9 to TRBJ2-6, with 7 bases that match TRBD1. From germline, CDR1 is SEHNR and CDR2 FQNEAQ (reference sequence). The CDR3 runs to 19 residues. Trimming at V came to 5 bases and at J to 0 bases, leaving 13 bases not matched to a gene. CDR3 protein: CASSLVGDSLFSGANVLTF. In DNA, the CDR3 is TGTGCCAGCAGCCTGGTCGGGGACAGTCTTTTCTCTGGGGCCAACGTCCTGACTTTC.

The chain couples TRBV2 to TRBJ2-1; possibly TRBD2 for D (7 bases). Per the germline V gene, CDR1 is SNHLY and CDR2 is FYNNEI. This CDR3 is 13 amino acids long. CDR3 region: CARGDTSYNEQFF. CDR3 in DNA: TGTGCTCGGGGGGACACCTCCTACAATGAGCAGTTCTTC.

This clone showed up just once. The V call is TRBV5-1, the J call TRBJ2-1; D gene uncertain. The CDR3 sequence is 12 residues long. V lost 0 bases and J lost 8, with 6 bases in between. CDR1 is SGHRS, CDR2 YFSETQ, per germline. The CDR3: CASSLDNYEQFF. As DNA, the CDR3 is TGCGCCAGCAGCTTGGATAACTATGAGCAGTTCTTC.

The V and J genes are TRBV20-1 and TRBJ2-1; no firm D call. Per germline, CDR1 DFQATT and CDR2 SNEGSKA (reference sequence). This CDR3 has 10 amino acids. V lost 5 bases, J lost 9 bases, and 8 bases lay in between. DNA for the CDR3: TGCAGTGCTCCTCTAGGTGAGCAGTTCTTC. This gives the protein CSAPLGEQFF.

The V and J genes are TRBV2 and TRBJ1-6; perhaps TRBD1 as D (6 bases). The CDR3 extends over 11 amino acids. Germline V CDR1 and CDR2: SNHLY, FYNNEI. Trimming shortened V by 6 bases and J by 14 bases, and 11 bases separated the two germline ends. This CDR3 is CASRDSQALHF. CDR3 coding DNA: TGTGCCAGCAGGGACAGCCAGGCCCTCCACTTT.

The chain links TRBV6-1 to TRBJ1-5, with D tentatively TRBD1 (6 bases). The CDR3 has 15 residues. The V and J ends lost 2 bases and 8 bases respectively, with 16 bases between them. Germline V lookup: CDR1 MNHNS, CDR2 SASEGT. The CDR3: CASSELVRGTEPQHF. The CDR3 nucleotides are TGTGCCAGCAGTGAACTCGTCAGGGGTACGGAGCCCCAGCATTTT.

This chain links TRBV5-6 with TRBJ2-1; D might be TRBD2 (6 bases). The CDR3 covers 15 residues. CDR1 and CDR2 (germline): SGHDT, YYEEEE. Trimming stripped 5 bases from V and 6 bases from J, with 18 bases between. The CDR3 reads CASSTGWDGGNEQFF. In nucleotides, the CDR3 is TGTGCCAGCAGTACCGGCTGGGACGGGGGCAATGAGCAGTTCTTC.

This clone has only a few counts. The chain carries TRBV2 and TRBJ1-2; D may be TRBD1 (5 bases). Germline CDR1 is SNHLY and CDR2 is FYNNEI. The V gene lost 5 bases and the J gene lost 6 bases, with 19 bases spanning the gap. This CDR3 region has 15 residues. CDR3 coding DNA: TGTGCCAGCAGTACCGCCCACGAGGGGCTTGATGGCTACACCTTC. Its translation is CASSTAHEGLDGYTF.

The gene calls are TRBV10-2 and TRBJ2-1; D uncertain. Trimming cost V 8 bases and J 7 bases, with 18 bases left between them. Germline-derived CDR1 and CDR2 are WSHSY and SAAADI. The CDR3 spans 14 residues. CDR3 coding DNA: TGCGCCAGCGGGCTACTTGGTTGGGGTAATGAGCAGTTCTTC. This encodes CASGLLGWGNEQFF.

V is TRBV9 and J is TRBJ2-7; D is uncertain. Germline V gives CDR1 SGDLS, CDR2 YYNGEE. Between the trimmed V and J ends, which lost 4 bases and 6 bases, there was a span of 14 bases. This CDR3 has 13 amino acids. The CDR3 DNA sequence: TGTGCCAGCAGCCCGACTGGCGATGCCGAGCAGTACTTC. This encodes CASSPTGDAEQYF.

The chain is built from TRBV7-9 and TRBJ1-4; 9 bases fit TRBD1. Germline CDR1 and CDR2: SEHNR and FQNEAQ (reference sequence). This CDR3 contains 14 residues. V lost 2 bases to trimming and J lost 7 bases; unmatched junction nucleotides: 2. CDR3 sequence reads: CASSLTGGGEKLFF. CDR3 bases: TGTGCCAGCAGCTTAACAGGGGGCGGTGAAAAACTGTTTTTT.